This record covers a single T cell receptor (beta chain). Its antigen remains unknown. This CDR3 spans 16 amino acids. Germline assignment: CDR1 MNHEY and CDR2 SMNVEV (reference sequence). Trimming removed 0 bases from V and 1 base from J, with 12 bases in between. These data originate in a study of T cell repertoires in cytomegalovirus infection. TCRdb called the reads again in MiXCR, with one record for every CDR3 protein. This table holds hundreds of thousands of distinct CDR3 sequences, approximately 24% found once. Study-level results: Ex vivo, HLA-C-restricted CMV-specific TCR beta clonotypes prevailed over the rest of the response. Identification of carriers of CMV plus the relevant HLA was performed using cumulative public TCR beta family frequency.

This TCR was recovered from a human donor in good health (CMV status not recorded). Some clones in this sample may be carry-over from other donors' samples. This chain joins TRBV27 and TRBJ1-1; perhaps TRBD1 as D (5 bases). Sequenced input: CD8+ T cells from PBMCs. DNA of the CDR3: TGTGCCAGCAGTTTATCAGCAGGGTCGAGGAACACTGAAGCTTTCTTT. Amino acids: CASSLSAGSRNTEAFF.